The sequence of this TCR beta chain was determined in a study of CD8+CD57+ T cells in acquired aplastic anemia. About the research overall: Recorded DNA amounts for sorted CD4+ and CD8+ cells had an average of approximately 3 ug. Regarding the study as a whole: Nearly 30 was the count of CD8+ CDR3 sequences that patients shared with controls.

Only a few counts were recorded for this clonotype. Its antigen is unknown. The V end was cut by 1 base, the J end by 2 bases, with 13 bases between. This CDR3 region has 15 residues. Germline CDR1 reads GTSNPN; CDR2 reads SVGIG (reference sequence). TCR beta VDJ and CDR3 profiles were obtained from a genomic DNA template. Using its own MiXCR run on the reads, TCRdb lists one record per CDR3 protein. The sample shows about 160,000 distinct CDR3 sequences, about 45% of them seen only once. The sequenced patients had an expansion of CD8+CD57+ cells seen by flow cytometry. Every patient was diagnosed with severe acquired aplastic anemia. All patients were therapy-naive when blood was sampled.

Sequencing was done on a sample of sorted CD4+, CD8+, or CD8+CD57+ T cells (not recorded which) from PBMCs. This clonotype was sampled from a human donor with aplastic anemia. This rearrangement joins TRBV30 to TRBJ2-3; the D is unclear. The CDR3 reads CAWSAMIGLTDTQYF. The CDR3 DNA reads as TGTGCCTGGAGTGCAATGATAGGCCTCACAGATACGCAGTATTTT.